The 26 T cell receptor beta chains below were found in one sample sequenced in a study of blood T cell repertoires in COVID-19. Here immunoSEQ multiplex PCR was the method, and the copy in TCRdb shows in-frame clones only, minus some. The profile shows some 180,000 clones, over 70% of them singletons. The material sequenced was PBMCs or T cells enriched from blood (not recorded which). All receptors derive from a man aged 55 to 70 who had been exposed to COVID-19.

This clone was counted once. CDR3 bases: TGCAGCCACGGGCTAGCAGGTGGCTACACCTTC. Encoded protein: CSHGLAGGYTF. This chain connects TRBV20-1 to TRBJ1-2; D gene uncertain. CDR1 and CDR2 (germline): DFQATT, SNEGSKA (reference sequence). This CDR3 is 11 amino acids long.

The CDR3 protein is CASSQGQGTYEQYF. DNA of the CDR3: TGCGCCAGCAGCCAAGGACAGGGAACCTACGAGCAGTACTTC. The chain is built from TRBV4-1 and TRBJ2-7; 7 positions agree with TRBD1. The CDR3 is 14 residues long. V lost 1 base, J lost 2 bases, and 2 bases stayed unmatched. The V gene's germline CDR1 is MGHRA and CDR2 YSYEKL.

The chain couples TRBV27 to TRBJ2-1; 9 nucleotides match TRBD2. This CDR3 spans 15 amino acids. J lost 6 bases, V lost 2 bases, and 5 bases had no gene match. Germline V gene lookup returns CDR1 MNHEY and CDR2 SMNVEV (reference sequence). The CDR3 reads CASSLIAGVPNEQFF. CDR3 DNA sequence: TGTGCCAGCAGTTTAATAGCGGGAGTCCCCAATGAGCAGTTCTTC.

The CDR3 is CASSATGTYGYTF. The CDR3 bases are TGTGCCAGCAGCGCCACAGGGACCTATGGCTACACCTTC. V is TRBV7-3 and J is TRBJ1-2; TRBD1 might be the D (6 bases). The CDR3 extends over 13 amino acids. The ends were cut back, 5 bases at V and 4 bases at J, with 11 bases in the middle. Germline V gene sequence: CDR1 SGHTA, CDR2 FQGTGA. Looking up the rest from reference TRBV7-3 and TRBJ1-2 gives the full variable domain: GAGVSQTPSNKVTEKGKYVELRCDPISGHTALYWYRQSLGQGPEFLIYFQGTGAADDSGLPNDRFFAVRPEGSVSTLKIQRTERGDSAVYLCASSATGTYGYTFGSGTRLTVV.

The chain carries TRBV30 and TRBJ1-5; D remains ambiguous. The germline V gene has CDR1 GTSNPN and CDR2 SVGIG (reference sequence). The V gene lost 2 bases and the J gene lost 4 bases, with 9 bases spanning the gap. The CDR3 covers 13 residues. In nucleotides, the CDR3 is TGTGCCTGGAGTCCCGACATTAATCAGCCCCAGCATTTT. Translated: CAWSPDINQPQHF.

The chain combines TRBV5-1 with TRBJ2-3; unclear D gene. Trimming pared 0 bases from V and 0 bases from J, leaving 8 bases between. Germline-derived CDR1 and CDR2 are SGHRS and YFSETQ. This CDR3 has 15 residues. CDR3: CASSLDGPSTDTQYF. In nucleotides, the CDR3 is TGCGCCAGCAGCTTGGATGGGCCGAGCACAGATACGCAGTATTTT.

The CDR3 region has the DNA TGTGCCAGCAGCCAGGTTGGCGGAAACACCATATATTTT. It is translated as CASSQVGGNTIYF. The chain joins TRBV6-5 to TRBJ1-3; D is unresolved. The V gene's germline CDR1 is MNHEY and CDR2 SVGAGI. This CDR3 has 13 residues. Trimming shortened V by 6 bases and J by 4 bases, and 10 bases separated the two germline ends.

The CDR3 DNA is TGTGCCAGCAGCCAGTCCGGACAGAACTATGGCTACACCTTC. Protein product: CASSQSGQNYGYTF. The gene calls are TRBV7-8 and TRBJ1-2; possibly TRBD1 for D (6 bases). The V gene lost 5 bases and the J gene lost 2 bases, with 12 bases spanning the gap. Germline V CDR1 and CDR2: SGHVS, FQNEAQ. The CDR3 totals 14 residues.

This chain links TRBV10-3 with TRBJ1-2; TRBD1 might be the D (6 bases). This CDR3 is 11 amino acids long. The germline V gene encodes CDR1 ENHRY and CDR2 SYGVKD. V lost 11 bases to trimming and J lost 8 bases, with 15 bases between them. CDR3 protein: CAASPGEGYTF. CDR3 sequence (DNA): TGTGCCGCTTCGCCAGGGGAAGGCTACACCTTC.

The CDR3 here is CARPGSPTDTQYF. The DNA for the CDR3 is TGTGCTCGTCCCGGGAGTCCCACAGATACGCAGTATTTT. The chain combines TRBV6-5 with TRBJ2-3; perhaps TRBD2 as D (6 bases). The CDR3 loop spans 13 amino acids. Germline values: CDR1 MNHEY, CDR2 SVGAGI.

CDR3 protein: CASSFTGTGPDEKLFF. CDR3 bases: TGTGCCAGCAGCTTTACCGGGACAGGGCCGGATGAAAAACTGTTTTTT. The chain has TRBV7-2 and TRBJ1-4; 9 bases agree with TRBD1. There are 16 residues in the CDR3. Germline CDR1 reads SGHTA; CDR2 reads FQGNSA. The V segment lost 3 bases and the J segment 6 bases; nucleotides outside the gene matches: 8.

This chain connects TRBV11-2 to TRBJ1-1, with D perhaps matching TRBD1 (5 bases). This CDR3 has 14 residues. With 5 bases removed from V and 7 bases from J, the gap between germline ends came to 17 bases. The germline CDR1 and CDR2 sequences are SGHAT and FQNNGV. CDR3 residues: CASSPALGGYEAFF. CDR3 DNA sequence: TGTGCCAGCAGCCCAGCCCTGGGGGGGTATGAAGCTTTCTTT. Filled out from reference TRBV11-2 and TRBJ1-1, the complete variable domain reads EAGVAQSPRYKIIEKRQSVAFWCNPISGHATLYWYQQILGQGPKLLIQFQNNGVVDDSQLPKDRFSAERLKGVDSTLKIQPAKLEDSAVYLCASSPALGGYEAFFGQGTRLTVV.

This clone was seen at least ten times. J is TRBJ2-7 and V is TRBV28; TRBD1 matches 8 bases. The germline V gene has CDR1 MDHEN and CDR2 SYDVKM. Losses at the gene ends were 5 bases for V and 3 bases for J; bases not matched to a gene: 27. This CDR3 is 21 amino acids long. The CDR3 DNA is TGTGCCAGCAGTACCACCTATTGGACAGGGAGCTTTGGCCATAATGACTACGAGCAGTACTTC. It codes for CASSTTYWTGSFGHNDYEQYF.

The rearrangement links TRBV19 to TRBJ2-2; 10 bases fit TRBD2. This CDR3 has 15 residues. Per the germline V gene, CDR1 is LNHDA and CDR2 is SQIVND (reference sequence). The V and J ends lost 6 bases and 4 bases, in that order; junction bases with no gene match: 5. The CDR3 DNA follows: TGTGCCAGTAGCCTGGGACTAGCGAGCACCGGGGAGCTGTTTTTT. This gives the protein CASSLGLASTGELFF.

This clone was detected once. The V and J genes are TRBV11-2 and TRBJ2-7; D perhaps matches TRBD2 (6 bases). Trimming removed 1 base from V and 10 bases from J, with 11 bases in between. Germline loops: CDR1 SGHAT, CDR2 FQNNGV. The CDR3 has 12 residues. CDR3 nucleotide sequence: TGTGCCAGCAGCTTAGTGACGGGAGTTCAGTACTTC. Encoded protein: CASSLVTGVQYF.

The chain is built from TRBV27 and TRBJ2-1; 7 nucleotides line up with TRBD2. V trimming: 2 bases; J trimming: 8 bases; junction bases outside the gene matches: 9. This CDR3 comprises 15 residues. In germline, CDR1 is MNHEY, CDR2 SMNVEV (reference sequence). In nucleotides, the CDR3 is TGTGCCAGCAGTTTAGTGGGAGGGCCTTCGGATGAGCAGTTCTTC. It encodes CASSLVGGPSDEQFF.

Here the CDR3 DNA reads TGTGCCAGTAGGGACAGGGGGCTGACCGGGGAGCTGTTTTTT. Its protein product is CASRDRGLTGELFF. The rearrangement uses TRBV19 and TRBJ2-2; 11 positions agree with TRBD1. Germline-derived CDR1 and CDR2 are LNHDA and SQIVND (reference sequence). This CDR3 region has 14 residues. V lost 6 bases to trimming and J lost 5 bases; unmatched junction nucleotides: 2.

This clone was picked up one time. The chain links TRBV13 to TRBJ1-2; the D gene is possibly TRBD1 (6 bases). Germline assignment: CDR1 PRHDT and CDR2 FYEKMQ (reference sequence). The V end was cut by 2 bases, the J end by 0 bases, with 7 bases between. This CDR3 has 14 residues. The CDR3, as DNA: TGTGCCAGCAGCTTAACAGGGACTAACTATGGCTACACCTTC. Translating gives CASSLTGTNYGYTF.

The chain recombines TRBV6-5 with TRBJ1-3; 7 bases are shared with TRBD1. Looked up from germline, CDR1 is MNHEY and CDR2 is SVGAGI. The CDR3 extends over 14 amino acids. The V gene end was trimmed by 6 bases and the J gene end by 0 bases; junction bases not matched to a gene: 2. This CDR3 reads CASRPGGSGNTIYF. The CDR3 DNA reads as TGTGCCAGCAGGCCAGGGGGCTCTGGAAACACCATATATTTT.

V is TRBV29-1 and J is TRBJ1-2, with D possibly TRBD1 on 6 matching bases. V lost 5 bases and J 2 bases, leaving 18 bases between the germline ends. Germline CDR1 reads SQVTM; CDR2 reads ANQGSEA. This CDR3 is 15 amino acids long. The DNA of the CDR3 is TGCAGCGTTCCCGGGCTGGGGGCCTCCAACTATGGCTACACCTTC. Its protein is CSVPGLGASNYGYTF.

The chain has TRBV4-1 and TRBJ2-5; D remains unclear. V gave up 0 bases and J gave up 2 bases, with 7 bases separating them. Germline lookup yields CDR1 MGHRA and CDR2 YSYEKL. The CDR3 runs to 14 residues. The CDR3 here is CASSQEGRQETQYF. For the CDR3, the DNA is TGCGCCAGCAGCCAAGAAGGCAGGCAAGAGACCCAGTACTTC.

This chain connects TRBV9 to TRBJ2-7, with 7 bases identical to TRBD1. V lost 3 bases to trimming and J lost 4 bases; unmatched junction nucleotides: 4. The CDR3 is made up of 13 amino acids. Germline-derived CDR1 and CDR2 are SGDLS and YYNGEE. CDR3 region: CASSAGDRYEQYF. In nucleotides, the CDR3 is TGTGCCAGCAGCGCTGGGGACAGATACGAGCAGTACTTC.

The gene calls are TRBV20-1 and TRBJ2-7, with unresolved D. Germline lookup yields CDR1 DFQATT and CDR2 SNEGSKA (reference sequence). The CDR3 is made up of 11 amino acids. Trimming cost V 4 bases and J 3 bases, with 7 bases left between them. This chain's CDR3 is CSAIPVYEQYF. The CDR3 nucleotides read TGCAGTGCTATACCAGTCTACGAGCAGTACTTC.

This clone came up once. The chain has TRBV19 and TRBJ2-2, with 7 bases fitting TRBD2. This CDR3 has 15 residues. From germline, CDR1 is LNHDA and CDR2 SQIVND (reference sequence). The V gene end was trimmed by 3 bases and the J gene end by 5 bases; junction bases not matched to a gene: 6. The CDR3 DNA reads TGTGCCAGTAGTATTAGGGCGGGAGTAACCGGGGAGCTGTTTTTT. Amino acid sequence: CASSIRAGVTGELFF.

The CDR3 reads CSVEISDGEQFF. The CDR3 DNA reads TGCAGCGTTGAAATTAGCGACGGTGAGCAGTTCTTC. This chain joins TRBV29-1 and TRBJ2-1; D might be TRBD2 (5 bases). Germline-derived CDR1 and CDR2 are SQVTM and ANQGSEA. Trimming left V 2 bases short and J 9 bases short, with 11 bases between. This CDR3 has 12 amino acids.

The chain combines TRBV19 with TRBJ1-1; D unresolved. The V end was cut by 10 bases, the J end by 1 base, with 16 bases between. The CDR3 is made up of 14 amino acids. Germline-derived CDR1 and CDR2 are LNHDA and SQIVND (reference sequence). The CDR3 here is CATQDPYRNTEAFF. The CDR3, as DNA: TGTGCCACACAAGATCCTTACAGGAACACTGAAGCTTTCTTT.